What follows is one T cell receptor (beta chain) and its context. A sample-barcoded 5' primer and a J-beta primer mix were used in a second PCR of about 7 to 11 cycles. A single record per CDR3 protein comes from TCRdb applying MiXCR to the 5' RACE reads. The sample has around 700,000 distinct CDR3 sequences, 25% seen once; the top ten hold 9.4%. This entry comes from a study of blood T cells in healthy people across ages. Germline V gene lookup returns CDR1 DFQATT and CDR2 SNEGSKA (reference sequence). Trimming removed 0 bases from V and 3 bases from J; junction bases left unmatched: 2. CDR3 length equals 15 residues. The data were also submitted as part of a second study, on T cells of mothers and their children.

Material for sequencing was blood. The source of this sequence is a boy younger than 18 in good health. V and J are TRBV20-1 and TRBJ2-5, with 12 bases aligning to TRBD2. CDR3 nucleotides: TGCAGTGCTAGAGACCTAGCGGGAGGGAAAGAGACCCAGTACTTC. Residues: CSARDLAGGKETQYF.